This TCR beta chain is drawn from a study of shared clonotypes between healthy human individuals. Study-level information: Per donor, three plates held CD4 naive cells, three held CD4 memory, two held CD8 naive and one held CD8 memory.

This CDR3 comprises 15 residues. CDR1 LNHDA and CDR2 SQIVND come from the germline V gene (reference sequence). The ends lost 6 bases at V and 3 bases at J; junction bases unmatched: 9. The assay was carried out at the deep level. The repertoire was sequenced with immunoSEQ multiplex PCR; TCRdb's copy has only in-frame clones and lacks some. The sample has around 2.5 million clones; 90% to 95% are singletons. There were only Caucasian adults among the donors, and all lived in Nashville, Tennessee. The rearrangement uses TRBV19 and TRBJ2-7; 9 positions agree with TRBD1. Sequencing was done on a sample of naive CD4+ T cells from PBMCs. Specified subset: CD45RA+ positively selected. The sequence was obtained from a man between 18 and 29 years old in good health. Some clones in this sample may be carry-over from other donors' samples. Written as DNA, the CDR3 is TGTGCCAGTAGCGGCCCCGGGACAGGGTTCTACGAGCAGTACTTC. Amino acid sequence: CASSGPGTGFYEQYF.